The 18 T cell receptor beta chains below were found in one sample sequenced in a study of blood T cell repertoires in COVID-19. Profiled with immunoSEQ multiplex PCR; TCRdb holds only in-frame clones, not every one. Of roughly 250,000 clones detected, 70% to 90% appear once; the ten largest clones hold 0.95% to 1.5%. Sequencing was performed on PBMCs or T cells enriched from blood (not recorded which). The origin of the receptors is a woman aged 35 to 49 with acute COVID-19.

The CDR3 region has the DNA TGTGCCAGTAGTATGAGTGGTCGCCGCTCTGGGGCCAACGTCCTGACTTTC. It specifies CASSMSGRRSGANVLTF. The J gene is TRBJ2-6, the V gene TRBV19; D call uncertain. The CDR3 loop spans 17 amino acids. Trimming cost V 3 bases and J 0 bases, with 12 bases left between them. Per germline, CDR1 LNHDA and CDR2 SQIVND (reference sequence).

The V gene is TRBV12-5, the J gene TRBJ1-1; no reliable D call. Trimming left V 6 bases short and J 11 bases short, with 13 bases between. The CDR3 contains 11 residues. Germline-derived CDR1 and CDR2 are LGHNT and FRNRAP. The DNA for the CDR3 is TGTGCTAGTGGGTCCGACCGAGCGGCTTTCTTT. Its protein is CASGSDRAAFF.

The chain is built from TRBV5-4 and TRBJ2-5; TRBD2 is a possible D gene (6 bases). Trimming took off 2 bases at V and 3 bases at J, with 14 bases between the two ends. The CDR3 covers 15 residues. Germline CDR1 SGHNT, CDR2 YYREEE (reference sequence). The chain's CDR3 is CASSLDLASKETQYF. CDR3 nucleotide sequence: TGTGCCAGCAGCTTAGATCTAGCGTCGAAAGAGACCCAGTACTTC.

The rearrangement uses TRBV7-2 and TRBJ2-7; D is undetermined. V was shortened by 5 bases and J by 2 bases, with 19 bases between the two germline ends. This CDR3 is 16 amino acids long. CDR1 and CDR2 from the germline V gene are SGHTA and FQGNSA. The CDR3 reads CASSITTRRPPYEQYF. CDR3 DNA: TGTGCCAGCAGCATAACCACGAGGCGGCCCCCCTACGAGCAGTACTTC.

This chain links TRBV2 with TRBJ2-3; 10 bases fit TRBD1. Looked up from germline, CDR1 is SNHLY and CDR2 is FYNNEI. CDR3 length: 16 residues. V dropped 1 base and J dropped 1; count of bases not matched to a gene: 2. In DNA, the CDR3 is TGTGCCAGCAGTGAAGTAGGGACAGGGGGCACAGATACGCAGTATTTT. This gives the protein CASSEVGTGGTDTQYF.

The chain combines TRBV28 with TRBJ2-7; TRBD2 matches 7 bases. CDR3 length: 14 residues. V shed 6 bases, J shed 2 bases, and the junction held 7 bases outside the gene matches. Germline V gene sequence: CDR1 MDHEN, CDR2 SYDVKM. The CDR3 protein is CASSQQRDPYEQYF. CDR3 nucleotides: TGTGCCAGCAGCCAACAGCGGGACCCCTACGAGCAGTACTTC.

The V call is TRBV4-1, the J call TRBJ1-1; D perhaps matches TRBD1 (6 bases). Per the germline V gene, CDR1 is MGHRA and CDR2 is YSYEKL. The V end was cut by 3 bases, the J end by 6 bases, with 20 bases between. The CDR3 is 16 residues long. The CDR3 protein is CASSHPGGVWGAEAFF. The CDR3, as DNA: TGCGCCAGCAGCCACCCGGGGGGCGTTTGGGGTGCTGAAGCTTTCTTT.

This clone is a singleton in its sample. This chain links TRBV6-5 with TRBJ2-1; 9 nucleotides agree with TRBD2. The junction had 7 bases not matched to a gene; V was cut back by 4 bases and J by 6 bases. The CDR3 consists of 15 residues. Germline V gene lookup returns CDR1 MNHEY and CDR2 SVGAGI. CDR3 DNA: TGTGCCAGCAGTTTAGCGGGAGAGGGGTTCAATGAGCAGTTCTTC. Translation gives CASSLAGEGFNEQFF.

This rearrangement joins TRBV25-1 to TRBJ2-1; the match to TRBD1 covers 10 bases. Losses at the gene ends were 10 bases for V and 7 bases for J; bases not matched to a gene: 13. Germline V lookup: CDR1 MGHDK, CDR2 SYGVNS. This CDR3 contains 15 residues. The CDR3 DNA reads as TGTGCCACCGCCCAATGGGGGACAGGGGATAATGAGCAGTTCTTC. Its translation is CATAQWGTGDNEQFF.

The chain carries TRBV6-5 and TRBJ1-1, with TRBD1 as a possible D gene (5 bases). V lost 11 bases to trimming and J lost 11 bases, with 27 bases between them. CDR1 and CDR2 from the germline V gene are MNHEY and SVGAGI. CDR3 length equals 14 residues. CDR3 residues: CALEVLPGENLAFF. CDR3 DNA sequence: TGTGCCTTAGAGGTTCTTCCGGGGGAGAATTTGGCTTTCTTT.

The CDR3 nucleotides are TGTGCCACCAGTGAACGGCCCCGGACAGCTAGGGATGAGCAGTTCTTC. It yields the protein CATSERPRTARDEQFF. The chain is built from TRBV24-1 and TRBJ2-1; possibly TRBD1 for D (6 bases). Germline V gene sequence: CDR1 KGHDR, CDR2 SFDVKD. This CDR3 contains 16 residues. V was trimmed by 4 bases and J by 8 bases, leaving 20 bases between them.

The chain combines TRBV12-3 or TRBV12-4 with TRBJ1-1; D is unresolved. This CDR3 is built from 13 residues. V lost 3 bases and J 5 bases, leaving 10 bases between the germline ends. The CDR3 is CASSFEGLTEAFF. The CDR3 DNA reads TGTGCCAGCAGTTTTGAGGGCCTTACTGAAGCTTTCTTT.

This clone was recorded once. Other DNA sequences in the sample encode the same CDR3. The CDR3 DNA sequence: TGCGCCAGCAGCCCGGGACAGCTCACCGGGGAGCTGTTTTTT. It specifies CASSPGQLTGELFF. The chain carries TRBV5-1 and TRBJ2-2; 7 bases are a match to TRBD1. CDR1 SGHRS and CDR2 YFSETQ come from the germline V gene. CDR3 length: 14 residues. Losses at the gene ends were 4 bases for V and 4 bases for J; bases not matched to a gene: 4. The whole variable domain, filled in from reference TRBV5-1 and TRBJ2-2, reads KAGVTQTPRYLIKTRGQQVTLSCSPISGHRSVSWYQQTPGQGLQFLFEYFSETQRNKGNFPGRFSGRQFSNSRSEMNVSTLELGDSALYLCASSPGQLTGELFFGEGSRLTVL.

J is TRBJ1-1 and V is TRBV28, with 10 positions matching TRBD1. CDR3 length: 14 residues. Per the germline V gene, CDR1 is MDHEN and CDR2 is SYDVKM. Trimming at V came to 6 bases and at J to 11 bases, leaving 12 bases not matched to a gene. CDR3 loop: CASSRNDRGLSAFF. CDR3 DNA sequence: TGTGCCAGCAGCCGGAATGACAGGGGGCTGTCGGCTTTCTTT.

The J gene is TRBJ2-1, the V gene TRBV27; 12 bases agree with TRBD2. The CDR3 contains 16 residues. Germline trimming cut 8 bases from V and 2 bases from J; bases unmatched to any gene: 7. Germline lookup yields CDR1 MNHEY and CDR2 SMNVEV (reference sequence). The CDR3 reads CASAHGLAGTYNEQFF. CDR3 DNA sequence: TGTGCCAGCGCACACGGACTAGCGGGGACCTACAATGAGCAGTTCTTC.

The chain combines TRBV10-1 with TRBJ2-3; 11 bases align to TRBD2. Trimming removed 4 bases from V and 4 bases from J; junction bases left unmatched: 16. Per the germline V gene, CDR1 is WNHNN and CDR2 is SYGVQD (reference sequence). CDR3 length: 19 amino acids. CDR3 DNA sequence: TGCGCCAGCAGTGGTGTGACTAGCGGGATTTTGAATCGCCCAGATACGCAGTATTTT. Amino acid sequence: CASSGVTSGILNRPDTQYF.

This clone occurred a few times. The chain uses TRBV11-2 and TRBJ1-5; 7 bases are shared with TRBD1. V dropped 1 base and J dropped 6; count of bases not matched to a gene: 6. The germline gives CDR1 SGHAT, CDR2 FQNNGV. The CDR3 spans 15 residues. This CDR3 is CASSLVQGVGQPQHF. CDR3 coding DNA: TGTGCCAGCAGCTTAGTTCAGGGGGTTGGTCAGCCCCAGCATTTT.

This rearrangement joins TRBV11-3 to TRBJ2-5, with 10 bases matching TRBD2. Germline CDR1 reads SGHNT; CDR2 reads YENEEA. The CDR3 consists of 16 residues. J lost 1 base, V lost 5 bases, and 7 bases had no gene match. DNA for the CDR3: TGTGCCAGCAGCAAAGCGGGAGGGGGGGGCCAAGAGACCCAGTACTTC. This gives the protein CASSKAGGGGQETQYF.